The 28 T cell receptor beta chains below come from one sample, sequenced in a study of T cell changes during pregnancy in multiple sclerosis. TCRdb's table, derived via immunoSEQ multiplex PCR, lists solely in-frame clones and lacks some. The data contain about 48,000 clones, 85% to 95% of them singletons. The input for sequencing was CD4+ T cells from peripheral blood mononuclear cells, taken in the second trimester of pregnancy. The receptor set was obtained from a female donor in good health, enrolled as a control in a pregnancy study.

V gene TRBV7-9 combines with J gene TRBJ2-1; 7 bases align to TRBD2. The CDR3 length is 17 residues. V lost 5 bases and J lost 1; bases outside the gene matches: 11. Germline-derived CDR1 and CDR2 are SEHNR and FQNEAQ (reference sequence). The CDR3 loop is CASSLLLAEWSYNEQFF. In nucleotides, the CDR3 is TGTGCCAGCAGCCTCCTTCTAGCGGAATGGTCCTACAATGAGCAGTTCTTC.

The chain combines TRBV6-6 with TRBJ2-1; 8 positions agree with TRBD1. Germline V lookup: CDR1 MNHNY, CDR2 SVGAGI (reference sequence). The CDR3 covers 13 residues. With V trimmed by 5 bases and J by 6 bases, 3 bases remained unmatched. This chain's CDR3 is CASSTTGGNEQFF. The CDR3 region has the DNA TGTGCCAGCAGTACAACAGGGGGCAATGAGCAGTTCTTC.

J is TRBJ2-7 and V is TRBV30; 8 nucleotides line up with TRBD2. V lost 2 bases and J lost 2; bases outside the gene matches: 2. The germline gives CDR1 GTSNPN, CDR2 SVGIG (reference sequence). This CDR3 is built from 13 residues. The CDR3 sequence: CAWSSGLAYEQYF. The CDR3 DNA is TGTGCCTGGAGTTCGGGACTAGCCTACGAGCAGTACTTC. Full variable domain (rest looked up from reference TRBV30 and TRBJ2-7): SQTIHQWPATLVQPVGSPLSLECTVEGTSNPNLYWYRQAAGRGLQLLFYSVGIGQISSEVPQNLSASRPQDRQFILSSKKLLLSDSGFYLCAWSSGLAYEQYFGPGTRLTVT.

The genes are TRBV28 and TRBJ2-3; 8 nucleotides align to TRBD2. The length of the CDR3 is 15 residues. Looked up from germline, CDR1 is MDHEN and CDR2 is SYDVKM. The V and J ends lost 5 bases and 4 bases, in that order; junction bases with no gene match: 8. CDR3 sequence: CASSLNGRAPDTQYF. In DNA form, the CDR3 reads TGTGCCAGCAGTCTGAACGGGAGGGCCCCAGATACGCAGTATTTT. The full variable domain, rest sourced from reference TRBV28 and TRBJ2-3, is DVKVTQSSRYLVKRTGEKVFLECVQDMDHENMFWYRQDPGLGLRLIYFSYDVKMKEKGDIPEGYSVSREKKERFSLILESASTNQTSMYLCASSLNGRAPDTQYFGPGTRLTVL.

This clone occurred a few times. CDR3 DNA: TGTGCCAGTAGTATAGATAACCAGGTTAATCAGCCCCAGCATTTT. Amino acids: CASSIDNQVNQPQHF. This rearrangement joins TRBV19 to TRBJ1-5, with no clear D. The germline V gene encodes CDR1 LNHDA and CDR2 SQIVND (reference sequence). The CDR3 consists of 15 residues. V was trimmed by 0 bases and J by 4 bases, leaving 10 bases between them.

The gene calls are TRBV5-4 and TRBJ2-5; 11 nucleotides align to TRBD2. This CDR3 is 16 amino acids long. With 4 bases clipped from V and 1 base from J, the junction kept 6 bases outside the gene matches. Per the germline V gene, CDR1 is SGHNT and CDR2 is YYREEE (reference sequence). DNA for the CDR3: TGTGCCAGCAGCGCTCCTAGCGGGGGGACCCAAGAGACCCAGTACTTC. The encoded protein is CASSAPSGGTQETQYF.

This chain links TRBV5-5 with TRBJ2-1; D unresolved. The CDR3 has 15 residues. V lost 3 bases, J lost 0 bases, and 10 bases lay in between. Germline CDR1 is SGHKS and CDR2 is YYEKEE (reference sequence). Here the CDR3 reads CASSSAGNSYNEQFF. The CDR3 DNA is TGTGCCAGCAGCTCCGCAGGCAACTCCTACAATGAGCAGTTCTTC.

V is TRBV11-2 and J is TRBJ1-3; TRBD1 agrees at 7 bases. Germline trimming cut 5 bases from V and 7 bases from J; bases unmatched to any gene: 5. CDR1 and CDR2 (germline): SGHAT, FQNNGV. The CDR3 has 13 residues. CDR3 residues: CASSIGTANTIYF. CDR3 DNA sequence: TGTGCCAGCAGCATAGGGACAGCCAACACCATATATTTT.

This chain links TRBV27 with TRBJ2-5, with D perhaps matching TRBD2 (5 bases). V was cut by 10 bases and J by 4 bases, with 34 bases left in between. CDR3 length equals 19 residues. Germline V gene data show CDR1 as MNHEY and CDR2 as SMNVEV (reference sequence). CDR3 sequence (DNA): TGTGCCAAGACGCTCATTAGATATAGCGAGCCTAGGTTAAGAGAGACCCAGTACTTC. Its protein is CAKTLIRYSEPRLRETQYF.

This chain joins TRBV28 and TRBJ1-2, with 7 bases lining up with TRBD1. The V segment lost 7 bases and the J segment 8 bases; nucleotides outside the gene matches: 10. CDR3 length: 13 amino acids. From germline, CDR1 is MDHEN and CDR2 SYDVKM. The CDR3 DNA sequence: TGTGCCAGCAACTCCGCTCAGGGGGGAGGCTACACCTTC. Protein product: CASNSAQGGGYTF.

CDR3 coding DNA: TGTGCCAGCAGTCCCCCGGGAGGACGGCGGTACGAGCAGTACTTC. This codes for CASSPPGGRRYEQYF. This chain connects TRBV6-6 to TRBJ2-7, with 7 bases fitting TRBD2. The trim removed 5 bases at V and 4 bases at J, leaving 11 bases unmatched. The germline CDR1 and CDR2 sequences are MNHNY and SVGAGI (reference sequence). This CDR3 has 15 residues.

The chain employs TRBV9 and TRBJ2-1; D unresolved. Germline V CDR1 and CDR2: SGDLS, YYNGEE. The CDR3 contains 15 residues. The V end lost 0 bases, the J end lost 0 bases, and 7 bases lay between the germline ends. CDR3 DNA sequence: TGTGCCAGCAGCGTAGAATTAAACTCCTACAATGAGCAGTTCTTC. Translating it yields CASSVELNSYNEQFF.

The CDR3 region is CASSFQGITGELFF. For the CDR3, the DNA is TGTGCCAGCAGTTTTCAGGGGATCACCGGGGAGCTGTTTTTT. V gene TRBV27 combines with J gene TRBJ2-2; perhaps TRBD1 as D (6 bases). With 3 bases removed from V and 4 bases from J, the gap between germline ends came to 9 bases. Germline CDR1 MNHEY, CDR2 SMNVEV (reference sequence). There are 14 residues in the CDR3.

This clone was detected once. The chain carries TRBV7-3 and TRBJ2-1; TRBD2 aligns across 7 bases. Germline assignment: CDR1 SGHTA and CDR2 FQGTGA. The CDR3 totals 12 residues. The V and J ends lost 8 bases and 8 bases, in that order; junction bases with no gene match: 6. The CDR3 loop reads CASGGGEDEQFF. CDR3 DNA sequence: TGTGCCAGCGGGGGAGGGGAGGATGAGCAGTTCTTC.

The chain carries TRBV18 and TRBJ1-5; maybe TRBD1 (5 bases). V was pared by 6 bases and J by 4 bases, with 10 bases between. Germline loops: CDR1 KGHSH, CDR2 LQKENI. There are 13 residues in the CDR3. The CDR3 DNA sequence: TGTGCCAGCTCGCAACGGGGGAATCAGCCCCAGCATTTT. Translating gives CASSQRGNQPQHF.

Only one count was recorded for this clone. V gene TRBV6-1 combines with J gene TRBJ1-4; D is undetermined. The CDR3 is 14 residues long. CDR1 and CDR2 (germline): MNHNS, SASEGT. V lost 5 bases to trimming and J lost 8 bases, with 15 bases between them. The CDR3 DNA follows: TGTGCCAGCAGTTTCCCCCAGAGAGGGGAAAAACTGTTTTTT. Protein product: CASSFPQRGEKLFF.

DNA for the CDR3: TGTGCCAGCAGCTTAATACCTAGCGTCTCTGGGGCCAACGTCCTGACTTTC. This codes for CASSLIPSVSGANVLTF. The rearrangement links TRBV7-3 to TRBJ2-6; weak D call: TRBD2 (6 bases). Germline V gives CDR1 SGHTA, CDR2 FQGTGA. The ends were cut back, 1 base at V and 0 bases at J, with 10 bases in the middle. The CDR3 has 17 amino acids.

This rearrangement joins TRBV25-1 to TRBJ2-7, with 7 bases matching TRBD2. The CDR3 runs to 15 residues. Germline values: CDR1 MGHDK, CDR2 SYGVNS. J gave up 4 bases and V 4 bases, and 10 bases lay outside the gene matches. CDR3 nucleotide sequence: TGTGCCAGCAGTGGTCAGGGCGGGAGCTTGTACGAGCAGTACTTC. It is translated as CASSGQGGSLYEQYF.

The rearrangement links TRBV7-2 to TRBJ2-3; TRBD2 is a possible D gene (5 bases). V gave up 5 bases and J gave up 4 bases, with 19 bases separating them. The CDR3 totals 16 residues. Germline V gives CDR1 SGHTA, CDR2 FQGNSA. This CDR3 is CASSPRIATGADTQYF. In nucleotides, the CDR3 is TGTGCCAGCAGCCCCCGAATAGCGACCGGGGCAGATACGCAGTATTTT.

The rearrangement links TRBV2 to TRBJ1-5; a possible D gene is TRBD1 (5 bases). CDR3 length equals 15 residues. CDR1 is SNHLY, CDR2 FYNNEI, per germline. Between the trimmed V and J ends, which lost 1 base and 8 bases, there was a span of 15 bases. The chain's CDR3 is CASSEGRKGAEPQHF. The CDR3 DNA is TGTGCCAGCAGTGAAGGCCGAAAAGGGGCTGAGCCCCAGCATTTT.

This rearrangement joins TRBV18 to TRBJ2-7; 9 positions match TRBD1. This CDR3 region has 14 residues. With V trimmed by 2 bases and J by 4 bases, 3 bases remained unmatched. Per germline, CDR1 KGHSH and CDR2 LQKENI. CDR3 loop: CASSPFGQGYEQYF. In DNA, the CDR3 is TGTGCCAGCTCACCATTCGGACAGGGGTACGAGCAGTACTTC.

The rearrangement uses TRBV27 and TRBJ2-5; maybe TRBD2 (6 bases). Deletions cut 2 bases from V and 3 bases from J, with 10 bases between. The CDR3 length is 14 residues. CDR1 and CDR2 from the germline V gene are MNHEY and SMNVEV (reference sequence). The DNA for the CDR3 is TGTGCCAGCAGTTTAGGAGGGCGGGAAGAGACCCAGTACTTC. Translated: CASSLGGREETQYF.

J is TRBJ1-6 and V is TRBV27; TRBD1 aligns across 7 bases. CDR3 size: 14 residues. The V segment lost 5 bases and the J segment 7 bases; nucleotides outside the gene matches: 5. CDR1 and CDR2 (germline): MNHEY, SMNVEV (reference sequence). This CDR3 is CASSLGQDNSPLHF. CDR3 DNA: TGTGCCAGCAGTCTCGGACAGGACAATTCACCCCTCCACTTT.

This chain uses TRBV11-3 with TRBJ2-1; TRBD2 agrees at 8 bases. V lost 5 bases, J lost 2 bases, and 8 bases stayed unmatched. Germline CDR1 is SGHNT and CDR2 is YENEEA. The CDR3 spans 16 residues. CDR3 coding DNA: TGTGCCAGCAGCACAACCGGGACTAGTACCTACAATGAGCAGTTCTTC. The encoded protein is CASSTTGTSTYNEQFF.

This clone was seen only once. The chain links TRBV15 to TRBJ1-4, with a tentative D call TRBD1 (5 bases). Trimming took off 5 bases at V and 8 bases at J, with 12 bases between the two ends. CDR1 is LNHNV, CDR2 YYDKDF, per germline (reference sequence). This CDR3 contains 13 residues. The CDR3 reads CATSSGLGEKLFF. DNA for the CDR3: TGTGCCACCAGCTCGGGACTCGGGGAAAAACTGTTTTTT.

The chain uses TRBV28 and TRBJ1-6; a possible D gene is TRBD1 (6 bases). This CDR3 is 13 amino acids long. CDR1 and CDR2 from the germline V gene are MDHEN and SYDVKM. V was pared by 11 bases and J by 2 bases, with 10 bases between. In DNA form, the CDR3 reads TGTGCCGGCCGGGACACCTATAATTCACCCCTCCACTTT. It codes for CAGRDTYNSPLHF.

The CDR3 reads CASSYSPGAQAPLHF. The CDR3 nucleotides are TGTGCCAGCAGTTACTCCCCAGGGGCGCAGGCACCCCTCCACTTT. The chain combines TRBV6-5 with TRBJ1-6; a possible D gene is TRBD1 (6 bases). Germline V lookup: CDR1 MNHEY, CDR2 SVGAGI. The CDR3 spans 15 residues. V gave up 0 bases and J gave up 11 bases, with 14 bases separating them.

The rearrangement uses TRBV4-1 and TRBJ2-5, with 15 bases identical to TRBD2. The junction had 9 bases not matched to a gene; V was cut back by 3 bases and J by 4 bases. CDR1 and CDR2 (germline): MGHRA, YSYEKL. This CDR3 contains 18 residues. The CDR3 region has the DNA TGCGCCAGCAGCCAGGGCGGACTAGCGGGGGGGCCTCGAGAGACCCAGTACTTC. It yields the protein CASSQGGLAGGPRETQYF.